Each of the 15 T cell receptor beta chains below was sequenced from the same sample in a study of CD8 T cells in ankylosing spondylitis. TCRdb re-analysed the 5' RACE reads in MiXCR, keeping a single row per CDR3 protein. The sample has under 300,000 distinct CDR3 sequences; about 10% are singletons. The sequencing input was blood, either unsorted or a sorted T cell fraction (not recorded which). These receptors all come from a male donor with ankylosing spondylitis or in good health (not recorded which).

Note on this clonotype: This may be a read error: a much more frequent sequence differs by one nucleotide. This chain joins TRBV5-1 and TRBJ2-7, with no clear D. The CDR3 runs 13 residues. V lost 1 base and J lost 8, with 13 bases in between. From germline, CDR1 is SGHRS and CDR2 YFSETQ. This chain's CDR3 is CASSLPSSNKQYF. The CDR3 bases are TGCGCCAGCAGCTTGCCCTCTTCGAACAAGCAGTACTTC.

This clonotype came up many times. This chain joins TRBV5-1 and TRBJ2-1; D perhaps matches TRBD2 (6 bases). Per the germline V gene, CDR1 is SGHRS and CDR2 is YFSETQ. The CDR3 length is 15 residues. V lost 2 bases and J 3 bases, leaving 12 bases between the germline ends. CDR3 in DNA: TGCGCCAGCAGCTTCACCGGGGGAGACTACAATGAGCAGTTCTTC. Its translation: CASSFTGGDYNEQFF. Supplemented by reference TRBV5-1 and TRBJ2-1, the full variable domain reads KAGVTQTPRYLIKTRGQQVTLSCSPISGHRSVSWYQQTPGQGLQFLFEYFSETQRNKGNFPGRFSGRQFSNSRSEMNVSTLELGDSALYLCASSFTGGDYNEQFFGPGTRLTVL.

In this sample, this clonotype turned up many times. The CDR3: CASSSFSYGGYTF. The CDR3 region has the DNA TGTGCCAGCAGCTCCTTCTCCTATGGAGGCTACACCTTC. The chain links TRBV7-2 to TRBJ1-2; D call uncertain. The CDR3 consists of 13 residues. Germline-derived CDR1 and CDR2 are SGHTA and FQGNSA. V lost 4 bases to trimming and J lost 8 bases, with 14 bases between them.

This clonotype was recorded at least ten times. This chain joins TRBV4-1 and TRBJ2-3, with 7 positions matching TRBD1. The CDR3 spans 16 residues. CDR1 MGHRA and CDR2 YSYEKL come from the germline V gene. V lost 4 bases to trimming and J lost 5 bases; unmatched junction nucleotides: 12. CDR3 in amino acids: CASSRPVRGFRDTQYF. In nucleotides, the CDR3 is TGCGCCAGCAGCCGACCTGTCAGGGGGTTCAGAGATACGCAGTATTTT.

This clonotype was recorded at least ten times. V is TRBV20-1 and J is TRBJ2-2; TRBD2 aligns across 9 bases. Germline CDR1 reads DFQATT; CDR2 reads SNEGSKA (reference sequence). The J segment lost 1 base and the V segment lost 7 bases, leaving 7 bases of the junction unmatched. The CDR3 has 15 amino acids. This chain's CDR3 is CSVQRAGGNTGELFF. In DNA form, the CDR3 reads TGCAGTGTTCAACGAGCGGGAGGGAACACCGGGGAGCTGTTTTTT.

The count of this clonotype is one. V and J are TRBV12-5 and TRBJ2-3; 10 bases fit TRBD2. The V segment lost 0 bases and the J segment 0 bases; nucleotides outside the gene matches: 0. The CDR3 has 16 amino acids. From germline, CDR1 is LGHNT and CDR2 FRNRAP. CDR3 in amino acids: CASGLVLAGSTDTQYF. CDR3 nucleotides: TGTGCTAGTGGTTTGGTACTAGCGGGGAGCACAGATACGCAGTATTTT.

V and J are TRBV18 and TRBJ2-1; a possible D gene is TRBD1 (6 bases). The germline V gene has CDR1 KGHSH and CDR2 LQKENI. V was trimmed by 0 bases and J by 5 bases, leaving 11 bases between them. The length of the CDR3 is 15 residues. CDR3 sequence (DNA): TGTGCCAGCTCACCACCGAGGGACACAGACAATGAGCAGTTCTTC. Translating gives CASSPPRDTDNEQFF. The variable domain in full, completed from reference TRBV18 and TRBJ2-1, reads NAGVMQNPRHLVRRRGQEARLRCSPMKGHSHVYWYRQLPEEGLKFMVYLQKENIIDESGMPKERFSAEFPKEGPSILRIQQVVRGDSAAYFCASSPPRDTDNEQFFGPGTRLTVL.

The V call is TRBV7-9, the J call TRBJ2-1; TRBD2 matches 11 bases. The ends lost 5 bases at V and 7 bases at J; junction bases unmatched: 4. The V gene's germline CDR1 is SEHNR and CDR2 FQNEAQ (reference sequence). The CDR3 spans 14 residues. The CDR3 region is CASSRLAGFNEQFF. CDR3 nucleotide sequence: TGTGCCAGCAGCCGACTAGCGGGATTTAATGAGCAGTTCTTC. Based on the CDR3 plus reference TRBV7-9 and TRBJ2-1, the full variable domain is DTGVSQNPRHKITKRGQNVTFRCDPISEHNRLYWYRQTLGQGPEFLTYFQNEAQLEKSRLLSDRFSAERPKGSFSTLEIQRTEQGDSAMYLCASSRLAGFNEQFFGPGTRLTVL.

This clonotype was counted ten times or more. V is TRBV12-3 or TRBV12-4 and J is TRBJ2-1, with D perhaps TRBD2 (5 bases). V was clipped by 6 bases and J by 14 bases, with 23 bases between them. The CDR3 totals 14 residues. Written as DNA, the CDR3 is TGTGCCAGCAGCTTACGGCCTACTAGTGGTCTCAAGTTCTTC. It is translated as CASSLRPTSGLKFF.

This clonotype was seen many times. This sequence joins TRBV20-1 and TRBJ2-5; D call uncertain. The germline V gene has CDR1 DFQATT and CDR2 SNEGSKA (reference sequence). The V end lost 2 bases, the J end lost 5 bases, and 12 bases lay between the germline ends. The CDR3 extends over 13 amino acids. The CDR3 here is CSARRPGPETQYF. CDR3 coding DNA: TGCAGTGCTAGAAGACCCGGACCGGAGACCCAGTACTTC.

This clonotype has at least ten counts. The gene calls are TRBV5-1 and TRBJ2-7, with 10 bases lining up with TRBD1. This CDR3 region has 15 residues. V lost 4 bases and J lost 2; bases outside the gene matches: 6. Per the germline V gene, CDR1 is SGHRS and CDR2 is YFSETQ. Here the CDR3 DNA reads TGCGCCAGCAGCGCGGGACAGGGGAAAACCTACGAGCAGTACTTC. Translation gives CASSAGQGKTYEQYF.

This clonotype was found a few times. The J gene is TRBJ2-4, the V gene TRBV12-3 or TRBV12-4; D is perhaps TRBD1 or TRBD2 (6 bases each). Trimming stripped 3 bases from V and 3 bases from J, with 12 bases between. The CDR3 totals 15 residues. The DNA for the CDR3 is TGTGCCAGCAGTTTGGAGGGGGTCGGCAAAAACATTCAGTACTTC. Its translation: CASSLEGVGKNIQYF.

This clonotype was seen many times. This rearrangement joins TRBV15 to TRBJ2-1, with D possibly TRBD1 on 5 matching bases. Between the trimmed V and J ends, which lost 0 bases and 6 bases, there was a span of 12 bases. CDR1 and CDR2 (germline): LNHNV, YYDKDF (reference sequence). The CDR3 length is 15 residues. Here the CDR3 DNA reads TGTGCCACCAGCAGAGATCTCGGCAGGGCCAATGAGCAGTTCTTC. Translation: CATSRDLGRANEQFF.

Worth noting for this clonotype: The junction departs from germline at one end; a sequencing error may be responsible. This chain links TRBV9 with TRBJ2-1; 8 bases are shared with TRBD2. Germline CDR1 reads SGDLS; CDR2 reads YYNGEE. This CDR3 comprises 15 residues. This CDR3 is CASSASGSSHNEQFF. Written as DNA, the CDR3 is TGTGCCAGCAGCGCGAGCGGGAGCTCCCACAATGAGCAGTTCTTC.

This clonotype was counted many times. The chain uses TRBV5-1 and TRBJ2-2, with TRBD1 matching over 11 bases. Unmatched junction bases numbered 7, after V lost 2 bases and J lost 7 bases. The CDR3 is 16 amino acids. Germline V lookup: CDR1 SGHRS, CDR2 YFSETQ. The CDR3 coding sequence is TGCGCCAGCAGCTTCCGGACAGGGGGCGCAGACGGGGAGCTGTTTTTT. This sequence encodes CASSFRTGGADGELFF.